This T cell receptor (beta chain) was recorded in a study of OX40 agonist ivuxolimab in advanced cancers. Study background: Cancers in dose escalation were hepatocellular, melanoma, renal cell and head and neck.

Trimming took off 5 bases at V and 0 bases at J, with 18 bases between the two ends. Per the germline V gene, CDR1 is SEHNR and CDR2 is FQNEAQ (reference sequence). The CDR3 has 17 residues. Sequencing used immunoSEQ multiplex PCR; TCRdb keeps in-frame clones, though not all of them. The table shows under 70,000 clones, with around 87% occurring only once. As to this clone: The antigen is unknown.

Whole-study results and caveats: At 0.1 to 3.0 mg/kg, clonal expansion of CD4+ and CD8+ blood T cells had occurred by week 6. Partial responders at 0.1-3.0 mg/kg showed near-lowest clonal expansion. No antigen was identified for the clonally expanded peripheral T cells.

The receptor was derived from an adult with an advanced solid tumor such as melanoma, head and neck, liver or kidney cancer. Sample: CD4+ or CD8+ T cells sorted from blood, taken in a trial of the OX40 agonist ivuxolimab. This chain connects TRBV7-9 to TRBJ2-3, with D possibly being TRBD1 (5 bases). The CDR3 coding sequence is TGTGCCAGCAGCCCACCTAGGGGTCAATTCAGCACAGATACGCAGTATTTT. Translating gives CASSPPRGQFSTDTQYF.